This TCR beta chain emerged from a study of beta chain features in type 1 diabetes. Notes on the study in general: Any HLA-type effect on TCRB rearrangement remained unresolved here. Type 1 diabetes patients showed fewer insertions and more deletions at VDJ junctions. The study found that naive, central memory and Treg TCRB repertoires appeared more similar in patients than in healthy donors.

The CDR3 has 14 amino acids. V lost 1 base and J lost 4, with 7 bases in between. Per germline, CDR1 MGHRA and CDR2 YSYEKL. Only a few counts were recorded for this clone. Its antigen remains unidentified. Different DNA sequences within this sample yield the same CDR3. Of the isolated RNA, all was reverse transcribed, and so the sequenced material was expressed TCRB transcripts. Method: immunoSEQ multiplex PCR; TCRdb's copy keeps in-frame clones and lacks some. There are 360,000 or so clones in the sample; about 20% occur only once, and around 0.045% lies in the top ten. Material: naive CD4+ T cells from blood. The gene calls are TRBV4-1 and TRBJ1-4; D uncertain. The source of this sequence is a young woman in good health. CDR3 sequence reads: CASSQGGSNEKLFF. DNA of the CDR3: TGCGCCAGCAGCCAAGGTGGCAGTAATGAAAAACTGTTTTTT.